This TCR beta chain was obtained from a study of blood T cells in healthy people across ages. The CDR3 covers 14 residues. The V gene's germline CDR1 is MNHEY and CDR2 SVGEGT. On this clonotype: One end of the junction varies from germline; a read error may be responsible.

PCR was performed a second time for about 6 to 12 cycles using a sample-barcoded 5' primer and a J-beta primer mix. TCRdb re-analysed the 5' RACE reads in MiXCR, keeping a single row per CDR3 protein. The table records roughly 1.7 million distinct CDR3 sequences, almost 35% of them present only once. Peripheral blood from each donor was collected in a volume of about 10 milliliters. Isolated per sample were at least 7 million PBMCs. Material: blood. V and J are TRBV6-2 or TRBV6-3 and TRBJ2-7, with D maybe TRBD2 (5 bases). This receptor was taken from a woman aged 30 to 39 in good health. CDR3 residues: CASKPPGISYERYF. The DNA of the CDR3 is TGTGCCAGCAAACCCCCGGGAATTTCCTACGAGCGGTACTTC.